This is a list of T cell receptor beta chains from one sample in a study of cytomegalovirus exposure and HLA in healthy donors. Assay used: immunoSEQ multiplex PCR; TCRdb lists only in-frame clones, some missing. Of under 130,000 clones in the sample, 75% to 85% were seen once. Sequencing was carried out using PBMCs. The receptors derive from a man aged 25-45 years in good health and CMV-seronegative. Both conserved end residues are part of each CDR3. Each record gives: D gene, J gene, clone size, V gene, CDR3 length, CDR3 protein, CDR3 DNA. The D gene is left open where the match is weak. The size field is filled for only some rows; it gives once, few, many or a size class.

TRBD2	TRBJ2-2	NA	TRBV9	19	CASSVGDTRLAGYTGELFF	TGTGCCAGCAGCGTAGGCGACACCCGTTTAGCGGGTTACACCGGGGAGCTGTTTTTT
TRBD1	TRBJ1-4	NA	TRBV2	15	CASNTQGQHNEKLFF	TGTGCCAGCAATACACAGGGACAGCATAATGAAAAACTGTTTTTT
TRBD1	TRBJ2-2	NA	TRBV9	15	CASSSRQGSTGELFF	TGTGCCAGCAGCTCCCGACAGGGTTCCACCGGGGAGCTGTTTTTT
NA	TRBJ2-3	NA	TRBV19	11	CASRTGYTQYF	TGTGCCAGTAGAACAGGGTATACGCAGTATTTT
NA	TRBJ2-2	NA	TRBV29-1	16	CSVEAVRGIGTGELFF	TGCAGCGTTGAGGCGGTGAGGGGGATTGGTACCGGGGAGCTGTTTTTT
NA	TRBJ2-2	NA	TRBV7-2	13	CASSIDNSGELFF	TGTGCCAGCAGCATCGACAACTCCGGGGAGCTGTTTTTT
TRBD1	TRBJ1-1	NA	TRBV5-1	13	CASRSGQGPEAFF	TGCGCCAGCAGATCGGGACAGGGACCCGAAGCTTTCTTT
TRBD2	TRBJ2-1	NA	TRBV27	17	CASATLAGMSSYNEQFF	TGTGCCAGCGCAACACTAGCGGGGATGAGCTCCTACAATGAGCAGTTCTTC
TRBD1	TRBJ1-6	NA	TRBV10-2	13	CASNRQGNSPLHF	TGCGCCAGCAATCGACAGGGTAATTCACCCCTCCACTTT
NA	TRBJ1-3	NA	TRBV4-3	15	CASSQDRLSGNTIYF	TGCGCCAGCAGCCAGGACAGACTCTCTGGAAACACCATATATTTT
TRBD2	TRBJ2-1	NA	TRBV6-5	15	CASSPTSGRDIGEFF	TGTGCCAGCAGTCCGACTAGCGGGAGGGATATAGGGGAGTTCTTC
TRBD2	TRBJ2-1	NA	TRBV6-1	15	CASSPTASGRYEQFF	TGTGCCAGCAGCCCCACGGCTAGCGGGAGATATGAGCAGTTCTTC
TRBD2	TRBJ2-1	NA	TRBV28	16	CATLGGASGRGNEQFF	TGTGCCACCCTAGGCGGGGCTAGCGGGAGAGGGAATGAGCAGTTCTTC
TRBD1	TRBJ1-4	NA	TRBV11-1	17	CASSLRQGGATNEKLFF	TGTGCCAGCAGCCTACGACAGGGGGGAGCAACTAATGAAAAACTGTTTTTT
NA	TRBJ1-1	few	TRBV30	10	CAWSREKAFF	TGTGCCTGGAGTCGAGAGAAAGCTTTCTTT
TRBD2	TRBJ2-3	NA	TRBV9	16	CASSPPTSGRTDTQYF	TGTGCCAGCAGCCCCCCGACTAGCGGACGCACAGATACGCAGTATTTT
NA	TRBJ2-6	NA	TRBV19	15	CASKATGSGANVLTF	TGTGCCAGCAAAGCGACAGGCTCTGGGGCCAACGTCCTGACTTTC
NA	TRBJ1-1	NA	TRBV6-6	16	CASSYSPVRGNTEAFF	TGTGCCAGCAGTTACTCCCCGGTGAGAGGGAACACTGAAGCTTTCTTT
TRBD2	TRBJ2-1	few	TRBV4-1	15	CASSQLGLADNEQFF	TGCGCCAGCAGCCAATTGGGACTAGCGGACAATGAGCAGTTCTTC
NA	TRBJ1-4	NA	TRBV14	15	CASSQEYGSGEKLFF	TGTGCCAGCAGCCAAGAGTACGGCAGCGGGGAAAAACTGTTTTTT
NA	TRBJ1-1	NA	TRBV6-5	14	CASSDGGANTEAFF	TGTGCCAGCAGTGACGGGGGGGCGAACACTGAAGCTTTCTTT
NA	TRBJ1-2	NA	TRBV28	12	CASSLDLYGYTF	TGTGCCAGCAGTTTGGACTTATATGGCTACACCTTC
NA	TRBJ2-1	NA	TRBV7-9	13	CASGLDSYNEQFF	TGTGCCAGCGGACTGGACTCCTACAATGAGCAGTTCTTC
TRBD2	TRBJ2-1	NA	TRBV28	14	CASSIAGGPKEQFF	TGTGCCAGCAGCATAGCGGGAGGGCCTAAAGAGCAGTTCTTC
TRBD1	TRBJ1-1	NA	TRBV7-8	14	CASSFGQGSTEAFF	TGTGCCAGCAGTTTTGGACAGGGGAGCACTGAAGCTTTCTTT
NA	TRBJ1-1	NA	TRBV27	13	CASSFGGGAEAFF	TGTGCCAGCAGTTTCGGGGGGGGCGCTGAAGCTTTCTTT
TRBD1	TRBJ1-5	NA	TRBV19	16	CASSILRGQGGQPQHF	TGTGCCAGTAGTATCTTGAGGGGCCAGGGGGGTCAGCCCCAGCATTTT
NA	TRBJ2-7	NA	TRBV5-1	14	CASSLDSTVYEQYF	TGCGCCAGCAGCTTGGATAGTACGGTCTACGAGCAGTACTTC
TRBD1	TRBJ1-5	NA	TRBV9	17	CASSVRQGAFSNQPQHF	TGTGCCAGCAGCGTAAGACAGGGAGCTTTTAGCAATCAGCCCCAGCATTTT
TRBD2	TRBJ2-7	NA	TRBV27	15	CASSELAGLIDEQYF	TGTGCCAGCTCGGAACTAGCGGGATTGATTGACGAGCAGTACTTC
TRBD1	TRBJ1-2	NA	TRBV7-2	13	CASSSGQIYGYTF	TGTGCCAGCAGCTCGGGACAGATATATGGCTACACCTTC
NA	TRBJ1-3	NA	TRBV10-3	16	CAISDRSRDSGNTIYF	TGTGCCATCAGTGATAGGAGCCGTGACTCTGGAAACACCATATATTTT
NA	TRBJ2-7	NA	TRBV28	14	CAIPPPSAFYEQYF	TGTGCCATCCCACCCCCTAGCGCCTTCTACGAGCAGTACTTC
TRBD2	TRBJ2-2	NA	TRBV5-8	16	CASSLAGGGDTGELFF	TGTGCCAGCAGCTTGGCCGGGGGGGGAGACACCGGGGAGCTGTTTTTT
TRBD1	TRBJ2-2	NA	TRBV28	14	CASSSGGFAGELFF	TGTGCCAGCAGTTCAGGGGGATTCGCCGGGGAGCTGTTTTTT
NA	TRBJ2-2	NA	TRBV19	15	CASSIGAVNTGELFF	TGTGCCAGTAGTATAGGGGCAGTTAACACCGGGGAGCTGTTTTTT
NA	TRBJ2-3	NA	TRBV6-5	13	CASRRDSQGAQYF	TGTGCCAGCAGGCGGGACTCCCAAGGGGCGCAGTATTTT
NA	TRBJ2-7	NA	TRBV9	12	CASSVVEYEQYF	TGTGCCAGCAGCGTGGTAGAATACGAGCAGTACTTC
TRBD1	TRBJ2-1	NA	TRBV9	16	CASSVAIQGPRNEQFF	TGTGCCAGCAGCGTAGCTATACAGGGGCCTCGGAATGAGCAGTTCTTC
TRBD2	TRBJ2-7	NA	TRBV7-2	15	CASSLGGLAGPEQYF	TGTGCCAGCAGCTTAGGGGGACTAGCGGGGCCCGAGCAGTACTTC
TRBD1	TRBJ1-4	NA	TRBV2	15	CASSGRTGGGEKLFF	TGTGCCAGCAGTGGGAGGACAGGGGGCGGTGAAAAACTGTTTTTT
TRBD1	TRBJ2-7	NA	TRBV18	13	CASSPGQNYEQYF	TGTGCCAGCTCGCCGGGACAGAACTACGAGCAGTACTTC
NA	TRBJ2-5	NA	TRBV5-1	13	CASSGQSRETQYF	TGCGCCAGCTCTGGACAGTCAAGAGAGACCCAGTACTTC
TRBD1	TRBJ2-2	NA	TRBV5-6	16	CASSPGGQMNTGELFF	TGTGCCAGCAGCCCTGGGGGACAGATGAACACCGGGGAGCTGTTTTTT
NA	TRBJ2-7	NA	TRBV7-3	11	CASRSRGEQYF	TGTGCCAGCAGGTCCCGGGGGGAGCAGTACTTC
NA	TRBJ2-5	NA	TRBV7-3	13	CASSYGQQETQYF	TGTGCCAGCAGCTACGGACAACAAGAGACCCAGTACTTC
NA	TRBJ2-3	few	TRBV27	13	CASSSIGINTQYF	TGTGCCAGCAGTTCCATCGGGATCAATACGCAGTATTTT
TRBD1	TRBJ1-2	NA	TRBV4-3	14	CASSHFGTGNGYTF	TGCGCCAGCAGCCATTTCGGGACAGGGAATGGCTACACCTTC
NA	TRBJ2-2	few	TRBV4-3	16	CASSQGPGRDAGELFF	TGCGCCAGCAGCCAAGGTCCAGGTCGGGATGCCGGGGAGCTGTTTTTT
NA	TRBJ2-3	NA	TRBV28	17	CASSSPAKRLPTDTQYF	TGTGCCAGCAGTTCACCTGCCAAGAGACTGCCCACAGATACGCAGTATTTT
TRBD1	TRBJ1-5	once	TRBV5-1	15	CASSLRTGRNQPQHF	TGCGCCAGCAGCTTGCGGACAGGAAGAAATCAGCCCCAGCATTTT